The rows below give T cell receptor beta chains drawn from one sample of a study of cytotoxic CD8 clonotypes in ibrutinib-treated CLL. Sequencing was performed with immunoSEQ multiplex PCR; in TCRdb, only in-frame clones are kept and a portion is missing. The data show about 140,000 clones, about 80% seen once. This sample comprised PBMCs, obtained after 12 months of ibrutinib treatment. The receptors shown here come from a human donor with chronic lymphocytic leukemia. Both conserved end residues are part of each CDR3. A D gene is named only where the DNA matches it firmly. Clone size is shown for a subset of rows, as once, few, many or a class of expanded clone.

NA	TRBV27	NA	TRBJ1-1	14	TGTGCCAGCAGTCTAGGACGGATGAACACTGAAGCTTTCTTT	CASSLGRMNTEAFF
NA	TRBV14	NA	TRBJ2-7	15	TGTGCCAGCAGCCAAGGGCTGGTCCCGGCCTACGAGCAGTACTTC	CASSQGLVPAYEQYF
TRBD2	TRBV5-4	NA	TRBJ2-3	17	TGTGCCAGCAGCTTGGCCGGGACTAGCGGTTACACAGATACGCAGTATTTT	CASSLAGTSGYTDTQYF
NA	TRBV7-9	once	TRBJ2-3	12	TGTGCCAGCAGCTCACTAACAAATACGCAGTATTTT	CASSSLTNTQYF
NA	TRBV20-1	NA	TRBJ1-2	9	TGCACTACTAACTATGGCTACACCTTC	CTTNYGYTF
NA	TRBV5-1	NA	TRBJ2-7	14	TGCGCCAGCAAAAGAGAGGCTTTTCCCTACGAGCAGTACTTC	CASKREAFPYEQYF
NA	TRBV12-5	NA	TRBJ1-2	15	TGTGCTAGTGGATCCGGGACCGGTACCTCCTATGGCTACACCTTC	CASGSGTGTSYGYTF
TRBD1	TRBV6-4	NA	TRBJ1-6	19	TGTGCCAGCAGAACGGGGGACAGAACACTAAGCTCCTATAATTCACCCCTCCACTTT	CASRTGDRTLSSYNSPLHF
TRBD1	TRBV4-1	NA	TRBJ1-2	15	TGCGCCAGCAGCCCGACAGGGGGCAATCACTATGGCTACACCTTC	CASSPTGGNHYGYTF
TRBD1	TRBV9	NA	TRBJ1-4	14	TGTGCCAGCAGCCTCGGGGACAGAGTCGGGGAACTGTTTTTT	CASSLGDRVGELFF
TRBD2	TRBV5-8	NA	TRBJ2-1	14	TGTGCCAGCAGCTTGGGAGTAGCGGGAGTCGAGCAGTTCTTC	CASSLGVAGVEQFF
NA	TRBV25-1	NA	TRBJ1-2	13	TGTGCCAGCAGTGAATATAACGCTGGTGGCTACACCTTC	CASSEYNAGGYTF
NA	TRBV30	once	TRBJ2-4	15	TGTGCCTGGAGTGGTCAGGGGGGGGCCAAAAACATTCAGTACTTC	CAWSGQGGAKNIQYF
NA	TRBV18	few	TRBJ1-6	13	TGTGCCAGCTCACCAGGGGTAAATTCACCCCTCCACTTT	CASSPGVNSPLHF
TRBD1	TRBV28	NA	TRBJ1-5	16	TGTGCCAGCAGTTTTCCGGGACAGGTCGAAAATCAGCCCCAGCATTTT	CASSFPGQVENQPQHF
NA	TRBV28	NA	TRBJ1-5	19	TGTGCCAGCAGTTTCCAGCGGCAGTTTCTCTCCCGTAGCAATCAGCCCCAGCATTTT	CASSFQRQFLSRSNQPQHF
NA	TRBV6-5	once	TRBJ1-3	15	TGTGCCAGCAGCCCGGACCGCCTTGGGGGAAACACCATATATTTT	CASSPDRLGGNTIYF
NA	TRBV18	NA	TRBJ2-7	16	TGTGCCAGCTCACCACCCGGAGCAGGAGTATCCTACGAGCAGTACTTC	CASSPPGAGVSYEQYF
NA	TRBV18	NA	TRBJ2-1	17	TGTGCCAGCTCACCTCTCGTGTCCCTCGGTCTGGATCCTGAGCAGTTCTTC	CASSPLVSLGLDPEQFF
NA	TRBV7-2	once	TRBJ2-7	13	TGTGCCAGCAGCTCTGGGGGCTGGGTCGAGCAGTACTTC	CASSSGGWVEQYF
NA	TRBV27	NA	TRBJ1-5	12	TGTGCCAGCAGTTCCGGAGGGTTGCCCCAGCATTTT	CASSSGGLPQHF
NA	TRBV5-1	NA	TRBJ1-1	15	TGCGCCAGCAGCTTGGAGGGTACCCATTTAGGGGAAGCTTTCTTT	CASSLEGTHLGEAFF
NA	TRBV19	NA	TRBJ1-3	13	TGTGCCAGTAGACGGGACGGTGAAAACACCATATATTTT	CASRRDGENTIYF
NA	TRBV11-3	NA	TRBJ2-1	11	TGTGCCAGCAGCTTAAATTCTGAGCAGTTCTTC	CASSLNSEQFF
TRBD1	TRBV14	few	TRBJ1-3	14	TGTGCCAGCAGCCTAACAGGGGGTGGAAACACCATATATTTT	CASSLTGGGNTIYF
TRBD2	TRBV5-1	NA	TRBJ2-1	12	TGCGCCAGCAGATCTAGCGGGGGGCAGAAGTTCTTC	CASRSSGGQKFF
TRBD2	TRBV10-3	NA	TRBJ2-3	17	TGTGCCATCAGGCCGGGATCAGGGAGGGTTAGCACAGATACGCAGTATTTT	CAIRPGSGRVSTDTQYF
NA	TRBV9	NA	TRBJ2-7	14	TGTGCCAGCAGCCCTAGGACAGGAGGGTACGAGCAGTACTTC	CASSPRTGGYEQYF
NA	TRBV28	NA	TRBJ1-2	15	TGTGCCAGCAGTTCAGCAGCGCTCCCTAACTATGGCTACACCTTC	CASSSAALPNYGYTF
NA	TRBV7-8	few	TRBJ1-5	15	TGTGCCAGCAGCTTAGCTTTCCAGATGGGTCAGCCCCAGCATTTT	CASSLAFQMGQPQHF
NA	TRBV19	once	TRBJ1-5	14	TGTGCCAGTAGTATGGACAGTTTTTATCAGCCCCAGCATTTT	CASSMDSFYQPQHF
NA	TRBV20-1	NA	TRBJ1-2	11	TGCAGTGCCCAGAGGGACTATGGCTACACCTTC	CSAQRDYGYTF
NA	TRBV6-5	NA	TRBJ2-1	15	TGTGCCAGCGGAACCGGGATAGAGCGGTACAATGAGCAGTTCTTC	CASGTGIERYNEQFF
NA	TRBV27	NA	TRBJ2-3	16	TGTGCCAGCAGTCTCCTTTTGGAGGCGAGCACAGATACGCAGTATTTT	CASSLLLEASTDTQYF
NA	TRBV6-5	NA	TRBJ2-5	12	TGTGCCAGCAGTCAACGGCCCAGGGAGCAGTACTTC	CASSQRPREQYF
NA	TRBV5-4	NA	TRBJ1-4	15	TGTGCCAGCAGCCCCTCGGCCGACTATAATGAAAAACTGTTTTTT	CASSPSADYNEKLFF
NA	TRBV9	NA	TRBJ1-5	14	TGTGCCAGCAGCAGTGGCAGCCTCAATCAGCCCCAGCATTTT	CASSSGSLNQPQHF
NA	TRBV18	NA	TRBJ1-2	16	TGTGCCAGCTCACCCGGAGGGGATCGCGTTTTCTATGGCTACACCTTC	CASSPGGDRVFYGYTF
NA	TRBV2	NA	TRBJ1-5	13	NA	CASSSSGDQPQHF
NA	TRBV5-1	NA	TRBJ2-3	18	TGCGCCAGCAGCTTGGCTTCTTTCTCAGGGGAAGGTGCAGATACGCAGTATTTT	CASSLASFSGEGADTQYF
NA	TRBV5-6	NA	TRBJ2-1	14	TGTGCCAGCAGCTTGGCTGGAGAATACAATGAGCAGTTCTTC	CASSLAGEYNEQFF
TRBD2	TRBV28	NA	TRBJ2-7	14	TGTGCCAGCAGTTTCTTACTAGCGGGTTACGAGCAGTACTTC	CASSFLLAGYEQYF
TRBD2	TRBV5-1	NA	TRBJ2-1	11	TGCGCCAGCCGGGGGGGCCAATTCCGGTTCTTC	CASRGGQFRFF
NA	TRBV5-1	NA	TRBJ2-5	14	TGCGCCAGCAGCTTGGGGTCAGGGCAGGAGACCCAGTACTTC	CASSLGSGQETQYF
NA	TRBV28	NA	TRBJ1-5	12	TGTGCCAGCAGGGATTCCCTTCAGCCCCAGCATTTT	CASRDSLQPQHF
NA	TRBV28	NA	TRBJ2-3	16	TGTGCCAGCAGTTTATCGGGGTTAACTAGCACAGATACGCAGTATTTT	CASSLSGLTSTDTQYF
NA	TRBV7-2	NA	TRBJ2-3	16	TGTGCCAGCAGCCCGACAGGACGAAGGGGGGGAGATACGCAGTATTTT	CASSPTGRRGGDTQYF
TRBD1	TRBV4-1	NA	TRBJ1-1	14	TGCGCCAGCAGCCCCGGGACAGCGAACACTGAAGCTTTCTTT	CASSPGTANTEAFF
NA	TRBV6-5	NA	TRBJ2-5	14	TGTGCCAGCGGTGGGTACAGCGGACAAGAGACCCAGTACTTC	CASGGYSGQETQYF
NA	TRBV2	NA	TRBJ2-7	12	TGTGCCAGCAGAAGGACAGAGGTTGAGCAGTACTTC	CASRRTEVEQYF
NA	TRBV6-1	NA	TRBJ1-2	15	TGTGCCAGCAGTCCATCGGGTGGTACTAACTATGGCTACACCTTC	CASSPSGGTNYGYTF
TRBD1	TRBV6-5	few	TRBJ1-6	15	TGTGCCAGCAGTTACCTGACAGGGGGCGCGTCACCCCTCCACTTT	CASSYLTGGASPLHF
TRBD2	TRBV5-5	NA	TRBJ2-3	17	TGTGCCAGCAGCTTGGGGCGGGAGCAGCTGGACACAGATACGCAGTATTTT	CASSLGREQLDTDTQYF
TRBD1	TRBV18	NA	TRBJ2-7	15	TGTGCCAGCTCACCAAGGACAGGGCGCTCCTACGAGCAGTACTTC	CASSPRTGRSYEQYF
NA	TRBV5-6	NA	TRBJ1-1	16	TGTGCCAGCAGCTCGGATTGGGCAGGGGCGGGCACTGAAGCTTTCTTT	CASSSDWAGAGTEAFF
NA	TRBV19	once	TRBJ2-2	12	TGTGCCAGTAGTCCCAATCCCGGGGAGCTGTTTTTT	CASSPNPGELFF
NA	TRBV6-5	few	TRBJ1-6	16	TGTGCCAGCAGTTTATCGGGAGTAGCCTATAATTCACCCCTCCACTTT	CASSLSGVAYNSPLHF
TRBD1	TRBV9	NA	TRBJ2-7	15	TGTGCCAGCAGCGTAAGGGACAGAGGAGGAGGCGAGCAGTACTTC	CASSVRDRGGGEQYF
NA	TRBV5-8	once	TRBJ2-1	17	TGTGCCAGCAGCCGACCCCGGGACACAAGCTCCTACAATGAGCAGTTCTTC	CASSRPRDTSSYNEQFF
TRBD1	TRBV18	NA	TRBJ1-4	14	TGTGCCAGCTCACAGGACAGGGCCTCCGAAAAACTGTTTTTT	CASSQDRASEKLFF